This TCR beta chain was recovered during a study of blood T cell repertoires in COVID-19. Study context: Researchers got acute and convalescent COVID-19 samples from the United States, Italy and Spain. PBMCs, B-cell-depleted T cells, or T cells provided the cDNA or gDNA that made up the material.

The CDR3 totals 15 residues. The germline V gene encodes CDR1 MNHEY and CDR2 SVGAGI. After removal of 6 bases from V and 7 bases from J, the junction contained 5 bases not matched to a gene. Original processing notes: Amplification from reference gene primers served as the basis for estimated nucleated cell counts. Repertoires were generated with immunoSEQ multiplex PCR, while TCRdb's copy carries only in-frame clones and drops some. Clone size and the V and J calls come from that table; the DNA yielded D and trimming. Of 70,000 or so clones in the sample, roughly 87% are singletons; the top ten hold about 11%.

The specimen sequenced was peripheral blood. The gene calls are TRBV6-5 and TRBJ2-1; 14 bases line up with TRBD2. This receptor was taken from a young woman with acute or convalescent COVID-19. CDR3 bases: TGTGCCAGCAGCTCGGGACTAGCGGGAGCTAATGAGCAGTTCTTC. Its translation is CASSSGLAGANEQFF.